This T cell receptor beta chain was profiled in a study of follicular helper T cells after annual influenza vaccination. Whole-study context: For some subjects, blood spans the 2013-2014, 2014-2015 and 2015-2016 annual vaccinations.

Measured with immunoSEQ multiplex PCR; TCRdb has only the in-frame clones, and not every one. Of about 5,600 clones in the sample, around 82% are singletons; the top ten hold over 2%. Documented time point: 2015-2016 season, 7 days after influenza vaccination. Vaccine contraindications, substance abuse, HIV/AIDS, active malignancy and active illness excluded donors. Findings and caveats of the study: Successive annual vaccinations recalled a recurrent oligoclonal ICOS+CD38+ cTfh response with influenza-specific clonotypes. Most later recoveries of Day 7 ICOS+CD38+ clones were ICOS-CD38- cTfh.

The germline V gene encodes CDR1 KGHSH and CDR2 LQKENI. The CDR3 loop spans 16 amino acids. With 3 bases removed from V and 0 bases from J, the gap between germline ends came to 12 bases. Notes on this clone: The target antigen is unknown.

The sequence was obtained from an adult who received the influenza vaccine. This sample comprised CXCR5+ CD38- circulating T follicular helper cells from blood, obtained 7 days after influenza vaccination. As for subset: circulating Tfh, non-naive CD4+CXCR5+PD-1+ (ICOS+CD38+ or ICOS-CD38-). The chain has TRBV18 and TRBJ1-5, with D hard to call. CDR3 residues: CASSPPASDSNQPQHF. The CDR3 DNA follows: TGTGCCAGCTCACCTCCCGCGAGTGATAGCAATCAGCCCCAGCATTTT.